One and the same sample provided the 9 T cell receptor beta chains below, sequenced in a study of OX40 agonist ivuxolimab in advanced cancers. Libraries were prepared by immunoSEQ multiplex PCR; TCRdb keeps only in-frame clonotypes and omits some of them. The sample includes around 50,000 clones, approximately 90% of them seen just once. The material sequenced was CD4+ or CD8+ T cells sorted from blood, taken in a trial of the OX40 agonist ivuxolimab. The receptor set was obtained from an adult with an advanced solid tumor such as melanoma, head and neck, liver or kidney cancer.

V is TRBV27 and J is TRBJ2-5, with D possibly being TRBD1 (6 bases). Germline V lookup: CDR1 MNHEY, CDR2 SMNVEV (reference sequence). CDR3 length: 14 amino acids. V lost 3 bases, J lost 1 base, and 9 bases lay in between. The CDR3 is CASSFGGGQETQYF. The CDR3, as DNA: TGTGCCAGCAGTTTTGGGGGCGGCCAAGAGACCCAGTACTTC.

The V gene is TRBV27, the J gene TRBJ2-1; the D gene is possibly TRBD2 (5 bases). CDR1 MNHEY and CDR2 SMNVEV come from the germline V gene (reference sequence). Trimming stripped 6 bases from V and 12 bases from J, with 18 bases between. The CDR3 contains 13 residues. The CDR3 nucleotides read TGTGCCAGCAGCTCCCTCCCCCGAGGAGGGCAGTTCTTC. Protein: CASSSLPRGGQFF.

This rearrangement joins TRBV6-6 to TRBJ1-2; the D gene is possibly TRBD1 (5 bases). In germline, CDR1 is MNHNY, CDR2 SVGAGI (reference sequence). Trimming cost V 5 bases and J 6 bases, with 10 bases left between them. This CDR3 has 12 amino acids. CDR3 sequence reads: CASSPRENGYTF. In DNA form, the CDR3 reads TGTGCCAGCAGTCCCAGGGAAAATGGCTACACCTTC.

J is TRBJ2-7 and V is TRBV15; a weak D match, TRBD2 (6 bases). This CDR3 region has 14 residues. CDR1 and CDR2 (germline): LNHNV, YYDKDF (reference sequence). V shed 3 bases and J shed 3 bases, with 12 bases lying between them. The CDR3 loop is CATSREGYGYEQYF. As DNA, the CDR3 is TGTGCCACCAGCAGGGAGGGGTATGGCTACGAGCAGTACTTC.

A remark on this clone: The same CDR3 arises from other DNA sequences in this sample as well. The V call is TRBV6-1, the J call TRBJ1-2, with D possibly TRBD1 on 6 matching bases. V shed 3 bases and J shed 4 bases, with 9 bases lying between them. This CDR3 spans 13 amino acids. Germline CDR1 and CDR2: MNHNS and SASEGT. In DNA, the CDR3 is TGTGCCAGCAGTGAGGAGGGGGGCTATGGCTACACCTTC. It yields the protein CASSEEGGYGYTF.

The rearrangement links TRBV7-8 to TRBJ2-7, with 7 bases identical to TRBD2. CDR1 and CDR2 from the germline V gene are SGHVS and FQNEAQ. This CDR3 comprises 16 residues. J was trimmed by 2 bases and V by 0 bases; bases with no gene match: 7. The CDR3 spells CASSLAVSSGPYEQYF. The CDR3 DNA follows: TGTGCCAGCAGCTTAGCCGTATCTAGCGGACCCTACGAGCAGTACTTC. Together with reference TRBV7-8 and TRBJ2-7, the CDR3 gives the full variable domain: GAGVSQSPRYKVAKRGQDVALRCDPISGHVSLFWYQQALGQGPEFLTYFQNEAQLDKSGLPSDRFFAERPEGSVSTLKIQRTQQEDSAVYLCASSLAVSSGPYEQYFGPGTRLTVT.

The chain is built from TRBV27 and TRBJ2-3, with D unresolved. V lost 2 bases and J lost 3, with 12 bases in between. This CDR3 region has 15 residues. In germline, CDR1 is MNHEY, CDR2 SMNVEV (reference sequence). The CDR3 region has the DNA TGTGCCAGCAGTTTAACCCCAGGTATAACAGATACGCAGTATTTT. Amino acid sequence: CASSLTPGITDTQYF.

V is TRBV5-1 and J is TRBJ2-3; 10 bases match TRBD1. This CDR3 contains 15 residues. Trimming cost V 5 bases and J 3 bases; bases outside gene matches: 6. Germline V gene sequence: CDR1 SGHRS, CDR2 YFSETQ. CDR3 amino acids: CASRSRTGGTDTQYF. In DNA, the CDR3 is TGCGCCAGCAGGTCAAGGACAGGGGGGACAGATACGCAGTATTTT. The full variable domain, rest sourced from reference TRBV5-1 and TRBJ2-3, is KAGVTQTPRYLIKTRGQQVTLSCSPISGHRSVSWYQQTPGQGLQFLFEYFSETQRNKGNFPGRFSGRQFSNSRSEMNVSTLELGDSALYLCASRSRTGGTDTQYFGPGTRLTVL.

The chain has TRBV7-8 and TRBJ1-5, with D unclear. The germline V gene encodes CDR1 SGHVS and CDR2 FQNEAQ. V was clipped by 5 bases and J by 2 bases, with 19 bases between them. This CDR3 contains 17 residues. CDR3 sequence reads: CASSTDGIGRRNQPQHF. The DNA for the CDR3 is TGTGCCAGCAGCACAGATGGGATAGGGCGGCGCAATCAGCCCCAGCATTTT.